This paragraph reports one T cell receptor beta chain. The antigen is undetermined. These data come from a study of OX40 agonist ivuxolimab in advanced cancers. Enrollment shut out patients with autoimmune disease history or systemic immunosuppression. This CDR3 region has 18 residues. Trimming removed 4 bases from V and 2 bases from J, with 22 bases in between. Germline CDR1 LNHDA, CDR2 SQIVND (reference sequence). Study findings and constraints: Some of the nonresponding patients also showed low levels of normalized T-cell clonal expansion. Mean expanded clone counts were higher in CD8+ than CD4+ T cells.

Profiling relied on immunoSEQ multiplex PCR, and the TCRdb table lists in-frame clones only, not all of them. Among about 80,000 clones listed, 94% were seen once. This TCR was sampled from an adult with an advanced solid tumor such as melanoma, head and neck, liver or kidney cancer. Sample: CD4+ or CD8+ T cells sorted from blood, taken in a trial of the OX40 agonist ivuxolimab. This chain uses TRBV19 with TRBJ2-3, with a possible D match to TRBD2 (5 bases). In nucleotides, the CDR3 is TGTGCCAGTAGTACCCCCGCGAGGGAACTCATCACCACAGATACGCAGTATTTT. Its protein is CASSTPARELITTDTQYF.